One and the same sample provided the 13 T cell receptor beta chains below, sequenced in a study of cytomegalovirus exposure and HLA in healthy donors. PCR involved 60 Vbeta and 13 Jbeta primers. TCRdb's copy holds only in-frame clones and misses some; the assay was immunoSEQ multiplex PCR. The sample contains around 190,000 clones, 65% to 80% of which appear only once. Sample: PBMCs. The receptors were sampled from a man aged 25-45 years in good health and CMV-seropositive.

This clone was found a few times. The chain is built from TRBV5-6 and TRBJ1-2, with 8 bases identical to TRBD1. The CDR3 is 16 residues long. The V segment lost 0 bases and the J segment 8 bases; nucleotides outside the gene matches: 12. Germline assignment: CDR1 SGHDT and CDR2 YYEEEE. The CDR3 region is CASSLGQGPVGKGYTF. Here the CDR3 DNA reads TGTGCCAGCAGCTTGGGACAGGGGCCGGTCGGGAAAGGCTACACCTTC.

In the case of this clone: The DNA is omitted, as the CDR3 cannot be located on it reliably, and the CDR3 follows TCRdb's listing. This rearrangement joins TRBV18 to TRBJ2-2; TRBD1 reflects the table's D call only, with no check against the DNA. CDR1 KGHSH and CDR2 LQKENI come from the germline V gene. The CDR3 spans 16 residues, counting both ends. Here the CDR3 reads CASSPRGNLRAGELFF.

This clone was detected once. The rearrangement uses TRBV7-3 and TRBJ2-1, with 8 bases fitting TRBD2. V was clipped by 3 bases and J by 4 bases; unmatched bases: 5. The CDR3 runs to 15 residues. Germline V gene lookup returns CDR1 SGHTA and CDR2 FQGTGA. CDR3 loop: CASSFDIAGYNEQFF. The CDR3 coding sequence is TGTGCCAGCAGCTTCGATATAGCGGGATACAATGAGCAGTTCTTC.

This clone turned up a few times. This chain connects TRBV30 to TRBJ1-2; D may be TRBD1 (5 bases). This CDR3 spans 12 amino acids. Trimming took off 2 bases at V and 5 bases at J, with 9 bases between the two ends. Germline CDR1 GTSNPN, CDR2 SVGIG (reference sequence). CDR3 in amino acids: CAWSMGPYGYTF. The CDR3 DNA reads TGTGCCTGGAGTATGGGGCCTTATGGCTACACCTTC.

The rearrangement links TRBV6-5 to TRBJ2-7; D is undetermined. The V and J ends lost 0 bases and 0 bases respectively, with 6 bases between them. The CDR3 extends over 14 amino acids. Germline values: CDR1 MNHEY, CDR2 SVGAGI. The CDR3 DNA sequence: TGTGCCAGCAGTTACTCGCATAGCTCCTACGAGCAGTACTTC. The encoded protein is CASSYSHSSYEQYF.

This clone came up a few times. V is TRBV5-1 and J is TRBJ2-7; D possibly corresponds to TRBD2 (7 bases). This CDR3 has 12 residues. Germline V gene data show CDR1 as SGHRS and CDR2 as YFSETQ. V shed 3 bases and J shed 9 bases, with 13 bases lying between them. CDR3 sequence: CASSSEGGGQYF. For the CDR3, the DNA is TGCGCCAGCAGCTCCGAGGGAGGGGGGCAGTACTTC.

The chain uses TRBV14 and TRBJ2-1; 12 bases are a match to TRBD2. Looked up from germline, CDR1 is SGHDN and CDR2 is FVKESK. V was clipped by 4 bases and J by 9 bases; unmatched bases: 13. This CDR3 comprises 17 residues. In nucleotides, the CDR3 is TGTGCCAGCAGCCCCCCGGGGTCTAGCGGGAGGGTAGGTGAGCAGTTCTTC. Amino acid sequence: CASSPPGSSGRVGEQFF.

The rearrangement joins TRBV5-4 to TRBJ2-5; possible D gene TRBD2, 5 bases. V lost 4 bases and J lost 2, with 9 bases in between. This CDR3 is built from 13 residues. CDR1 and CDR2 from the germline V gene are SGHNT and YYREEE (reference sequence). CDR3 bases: TGTGCCAGCAGCCCGGGATGGCAAGAGACCCAGTACTTC. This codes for CASSPGWQETQYF.

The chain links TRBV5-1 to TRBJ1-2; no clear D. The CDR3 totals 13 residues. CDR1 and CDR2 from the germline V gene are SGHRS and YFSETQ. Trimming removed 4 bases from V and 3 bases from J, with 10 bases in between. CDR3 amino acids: CASSETGDYGYTF. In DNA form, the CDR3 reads TGCGCCAGCAGCGAGACCGGGGACTATGGCTACACCTTC.

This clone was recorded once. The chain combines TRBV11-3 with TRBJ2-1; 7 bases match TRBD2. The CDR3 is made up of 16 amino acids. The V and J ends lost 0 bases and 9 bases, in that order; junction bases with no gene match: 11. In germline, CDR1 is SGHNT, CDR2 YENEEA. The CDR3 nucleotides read TGTGCCAGCAGCTTAGATGGCGGGAGCGAACCCCTTGAGCAGTTCTTC. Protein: CASSLDGGSEPLEQFF. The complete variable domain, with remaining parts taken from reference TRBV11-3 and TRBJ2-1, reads EAGVVQSPRYKIIEKKQPVAFWCNPISGHNTLYWYLQNLGQGPELLIRYENEEAVDDSQLPKDRFSAERLKGVDSTLKIQPAELGDSAVYLCASSLDGGSEPLEQFFGPGTRLTVL.

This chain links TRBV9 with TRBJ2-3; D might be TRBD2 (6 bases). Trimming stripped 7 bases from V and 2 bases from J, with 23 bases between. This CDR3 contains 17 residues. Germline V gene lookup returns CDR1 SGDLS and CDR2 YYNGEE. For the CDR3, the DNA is TGTGCCAGCTCCTTTCTGGGGACTTTGAGGGACACAGATACGCAGTATTTT. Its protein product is CASSFLGTLRDTDTQYF.

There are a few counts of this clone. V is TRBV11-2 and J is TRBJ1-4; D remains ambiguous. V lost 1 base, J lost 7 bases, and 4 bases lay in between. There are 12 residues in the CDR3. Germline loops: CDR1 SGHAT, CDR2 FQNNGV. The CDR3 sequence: CASSLAGEKLFF. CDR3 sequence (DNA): TGTGCCAGCAGCTTAGCGGGTGAAAAACTGTTTTTT.

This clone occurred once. CDR3: CASSLSGASSEQFF. In nucleotides, the CDR3 is TGCGCCAGCAGCTTAAGCGGGGCCTCCAGTGAGCAGTTCTTC. V and J are TRBV5-1 and TRBJ2-1; 7 bases match TRBD2. V trimming: 2 bases; J trimming: 9 bases; junction bases outside the gene matches: 8. Germline CDR1 reads SGHRS; CDR2 reads YFSETQ. The CDR3 runs to 14 residues.